The 13 T cell receptor beta chains reported below all come from one sample, sequenced in a study of early T cells in non-severe SARS-CoV-2 infection. Using its own MiXCR run on the 5' RACE reads, TCRdb lists one record per CDR3 protein. The sample carries more than 45,000 distinct CDR3 sequences, roughly an eighth recorded once. Source material: whole blood. These TCRs come from an adult who was a healthcare worker with PCR-confirmed SARS-CoV-2 infection or an uninfected control (not recorded which).

J is TRBJ2-7 and V is TRBV4-1; D gene ambiguous. CDR1 is MGHRA and CDR2 is YSYEKL in the germline V gene. The CDR3 is 17 amino acids. V dropped 0 bases and J dropped 2 bases, with 17 bases sitting between them. CDR3 coding DNA: TGCGCCAGCAGCCAAGATCTGAACGTCGGTATCCCCTACGAGCAGTACTTC. Translation gives CASSQDLNVGIPYEQYF.

This clonotype was detected a few times. The chain couples TRBV5-5 to TRBJ1-2; D might be TRBD1 (5 bases). The CDR3 contains 16 residues. V dropped 0 bases and J dropped 4 bases, with 16 bases sitting between them. Germline-derived CDR1 and CDR2 are SGHKS and YYEKEE (reference sequence). The CDR3 DNA follows: TGTGCCAGCAGCTTGGACTCCCGGGGCCGGGCCTATGGCTACACCTTC. It encodes CASSLDSRGRAYGYTF.

The V call is TRBV15, the J call TRBJ2-1; no clear D gene. This CDR3 has 14 residues. V lost 0 bases and J 3 bases, leaving 6 bases between the germline ends. Per germline, CDR1 LNHNV and CDR2 YYDKDF (reference sequence). CDR3 nucleotide sequence: TGTGCCACCAGCAGAGATCGACTCTACAATGAGCAGTTCTTC. Its translation is CATSRDRLYNEQFF. Using reference TRBV15 and TRBJ2-1 for the parts outside the CDR3, the full variable domain is DAMVIQNPRYQVTQFGKPVTLSCSQTLNHNVMYWYQQKSSQAPKLLFHYYDKDFNNEADTPDNFQSRRPNTSFCFLDIRSPGLGDTAMYLCATSRDRLYNEQFFGPGTRLTVL.

This clonotype came up many times. V and J are TRBV29-1 and TRBJ1-6; TRBD1 matches 10 bases. Germline V gene lookup returns CDR1 SQVTM and CDR2 ANQGSEA. V lost 4 bases and J lost 6; bases outside the gene matches: 3. The CDR3 has 14 residues. The CDR3 reads CSVADRGRNSPLHF. CDR3 DNA: TGCAGCGTTGCCGACAGGGGGCGTAATTCACCCCTCCACTTT.

This clonotype was counted many times. This chain connects TRBV10-2 to TRBJ2-5; 9 bases are shared with TRBD1. Germline CDR1 and CDR2: WSHSY and SAAADI. The CDR3 has 13 amino acids. V dropped 6 bases and J dropped 7; count of bases not matched to a gene: 6. Written as DNA, the CDR3 is TGCGCCAGCAGGGAGGGACAGGGAAGGACCCAGTACTTC. Amino acid sequence: CASREGQGRTQYF.

This clonotype was observed a few times. The V call is TRBV6-5, the J call TRBJ2-7; tentative D call: TRBD2 (5 bases). The CDR3 totals 13 residues. Germline V gene sequence: CDR1 MNHEY, CDR2 SVGAGI. Trimming removed 0 bases at V and 7 bases at J, with 10 bases between. The CDR3 here is CASSYSGSREQYF. For the CDR3, the DNA is TGTGCCAGCAGTTACTCAGGGAGTCGGGAGCAGTACTTC.

This clonotype was seen repeatedly, ten times or more. The chain joins TRBV20-1 to TRBJ2-7; TRBD2 aligns across 7 bases. CDR3 length: 14 amino acids. J lost 4 bases, V lost 3 bases, and 9 bases had no gene match. The germline V gene encodes CDR1 DFQATT and CDR2 SNEGSKA (reference sequence). The CDR3 nucleotides are TGCAGTGCTAGTATACCTAGCGGTCCTTACGAGCAGTACTTC. This translates into CSASIPSGPYEQYF.

This clonotype was seen once. The chain recombines TRBV5-5 with TRBJ2-2, with D maybe TRBD1 (6 bases). Germline-derived CDR1 and CDR2 are SGHKS and YYEKEE (reference sequence). The V and J ends lost 8 bases and 5 bases respectively, with 10 bases between them. The length of the CDR3 is 12 residues. For the CDR3, the DNA is TGTGCCAGTTCAGGGGAGACCGGGGAGCTGTTTTTT. The encoded protein is CASSGETGELFF.

This clonotype occurred many times. V gene TRBV20-1 combines with J gene TRBJ1-5; D is uncertain. The CDR3 runs to 14 residues. Trimming cost V 0 bases and J 4 bases, with 10 bases left between them. Germline CDR1 reads DFQATT; CDR2 reads SNEGSKA (reference sequence). DNA of the CDR3: TGCAGTGCTAGAGATTCTTGGCAGAATCAGCCCCAGCATTTT. Translation: CSARDSWQNQPQHF.

This clonotype was counted at least ten times. The chain combines TRBV9 with TRBJ2-7; D is possibly TRBD1 (5 bases). Trimming stripped 1 base from V and 2 bases from J, with 10 bases between. The CDR3 spans 14 residues. CDR1 is SGDLS and CDR2 is YYNGEE in the germline V gene. In DNA form, the CDR3 reads TGTGCCAGCAGCGTACAAGGGGTACCCTACGAGCAGTACTTC. Amino acids: CASSVQGVPYEQYF.

The chain couples TRBV19 to TRBJ2-1; 15 bases agree with TRBD2. CDR3 length equals 16 residues. Unmatched junction bases numbered 2, after V lost 5 bases and J lost 3 bases. Germline-derived CDR1 and CDR2 are LNHDA and SQIVND (reference sequence). CDR3 DNA: TGTGCCAGTAGTGGACTAGCGGGAGGGAACTACAATGAGCAGTTCTTC. This gives the protein CASSGLAGGNYNEQFF.

This clonotype was seen repeatedly, ten times or more. The V and J genes are TRBV4-1 and TRBJ1-6, with D perhaps matching TRBD1 (5 bases). The CDR3 loop spans 19 amino acids. From germline, CDR1 is MGHRA and CDR2 YSYEKL. The V and J ends lost 0 bases and 10 bases respectively, with 25 bases between them. CDR3 DNA: TGCGCCAGCAGCCAAGATCAATACCCGCCAAAACGGGGGGACTCACCCCTCCACTTT. Its protein is CASSQDQYPPKRGDSPLHF.

The V call is TRBV2, the J call TRBJ1-6, with D possibly matching TRBD1 (6 bases). This CDR3 has 16 amino acids. The V gene lost 0 bases and the J gene lost 0 bases, with 6 bases spanning the gap. From germline, CDR1 is SNHLY and CDR2 FYNNEI. CDR3 sequence reads: CASSEAGASYNSPLHF. The CDR3 bases are TGTGCCAGCAGTGAAGCGGGGGCCTCCTATAATTCACCCCTCCACTTT.